These T cell receptor beta chains were read from a single sample in a study of T cells after yellow fever vaccination. TCRdb reprocessed the 5' RACE reads with MiXCR, giving one entry per CDR3 protein. Of some 400,000 distinct CDR3 sequences in the sample, approximately 19% are singletons; the top ten hold about 18%. The sample consisted of PBMCs, taken before the yellow fever booster vaccination. Receptors originate from a man in his late teens or twenties who received the YFV17D yellow fever vaccine. The CDR3 runs from the conserved cysteine through the conserved F or W. The D gene is left open where the match is weak. Part of the rows lack a size; the others show once, few, many or a class for expanded clones.

>.|TRBJ1-2|TRBV20-1|TRBD1
TGCAGTGCTAGGCCAAGGACAGGGGAAGGCTATGGCTACACCTTC
CSARPRTGEGYGYTF
>many|TRBJ1-2|TRBV4-1|.
TGCGCCAGCAGCCAAGATCCCGGTAGCTATGGCTACACCTTC
CASSQDPGSYGYTF
>.|TRBJ1-2|TRBV20-1|TRBD1
TGCCTTAAATACCCAGGGGGCGCGAAAGGCTACACCTTC
CLKYPGGAKGYTF
>.|TRBJ2-2|TRBV5-1|TRBD1
TGCGCCAGCAGCGGAACAGGGGGCGCGGGCACCGGGGAGCTGTTTTTT
CASSGTGGAGTGELFF
>.|TRBJ1-1|TRBV5-1|TRBD1
TGCGCCAGCAGCAGAGGGTCGACAGGGGTGGAGACTGAAGCTTTCTTT
CASSRGSTGVETEAFF
>many|TRBJ2-4|TRBV20-1|.
TGCAGTGCCGCTGACAGGTCCATTCAGTACTTC
CSAADRSIQYF
>.|TRBJ2-3|TRBV15|TRBD2
TGTGCCACCAGCAGAGATGTGACTAGCGGTCCTAGCACAGATACGCAGTATTTT
CATSRDVTSGPSTDTQYF
>few|TRBJ2-7|TRBV10-3|TRBD1
TGTGCCATCAGTGAATCGGGACAGAGTGAGCAGTACTTC
CAISESGQSEQYF
>few|TRBJ2-3|TRBV7-8|TRBD2
TGTGCCAGCAGCCGAGCGGGGGGGCCGGATACGCAGTATTTT
CASSRAGGPDTQYF
>few|TRBJ1-2|TRBV7-3|TRBD1
TGTGCCAGCAGCTTAAACAGGGGGCAAGGAGGCTACACCTTC
CASSLNRGQGGYTF
>few|TRBJ1-6|TRBV7-2|.
TGTGCCAGCAGCTTAGGGTCGGGGGACGGTTCACCCCTCCACTTT
CASSLGSGDGSPLHF
>few|TRBJ1-1|TRBV6-5|.
TGTGCCAGCAGGCTCATTGTTAACACTGAAGCTTTCTTT
CASRLIVNTEAFF
>.|TRBJ2-5|TRBV18|.
TGTGCCAGCTCACCCCAGGGAGGACAAGAGACCCAGTACTTC
CASSPQGGQETQYF
>.|TRBJ2-2|TRBV6-4|TRBD2
TGTGCCAGCAGTGATGGCCTAGCGGGGGCCGGGGAGCTGTTTTTT
CASSDGLAGAGELFF
>many|TRBJ1-1|TRBV12-3/TRBV12-4|.
TGTGCCAGCAGTTTAGAGACCACTGAAGCTTTCTTT
CASSLETTEAFF
>few|TRBJ2-2|TRBV5-6|.
TGTGCCAGCAGCTTGGTATATCGCACCGGGGAGCTGTTTTTT
CASSLVYRTGELFF
>few|TRBJ2-1|TRBV10-3|TRBD1
TGTGCCAGCAGATTCCGGGACAGCTACAATGAGCAGTTCTTC
CASRFRDSYNEQFF
>.|TRBJ2-1|TRBV7-6|TRBD2
TGTGCCAGCAGCCTGGCGGCGGGGGGGCACGATGAGCAGTTCTTC
CASSLAAGGHDEQFF
>few|TRBJ2-1|TRBV6-2/TRBV6-3|.
TGTGCCAGCAGGGCCGTGAACAATGAGCAGTTCTTC
CASRAVNNEQFF
>.|TRBJ2-2|TRBV5-1|.
TGCGCCAGCAGCTTGTGGGTAGGGAGAGGACAGCGCACCGGGGAGCTGTTTTTT
CASSLWVGRGQRTGELFF
>.|TRBJ2-6|TRBV11-2|TRBD1
TGTGCCAGCAGCCTCCAGGGGGCTAGCTCTGGGGCCAACGTCCTGACTTTC
CASSLQGASSGANVLTF
>.|TRBJ1-1|TRBV6-5|TRBD1
TGTGCCAGCAGTTACTCAGCGCACAGGGGACGGGTGAACACTGAAGCTTTCTTT
CASSYSAHRGRVNTEAFF
>once|TRBJ2-5|TRBV6-6|TRBD2
TGTGCCAGCAAAACCGCGGGGGTAGAGACCCAGTACTTC
CASKTAGVETQYF
>few|TRBJ1-1|TRBV5-1|.
TGCGCCAGCAGCTTTACGGGGGAGACTGAAGCTTTCTTT
CASSFTGETEAFF
>few|TRBJ2-5|TRBV5-6|.
TGTGCCAGCAGCTCCACGGGGCTCCCCAGCCAAGAGACCCAGTACTTC
CASSSTGLPSQETQYF
>once|TRBJ2-1|TRBV6-2/TRBV6-3|.
TGTGCCAGCAGTTACGGGCTCGGGGACTACAATGAGCAGTTCTTC
CASSYGLGDYNEQFF
>.|TRBJ2-5|TRBV7-3|.
TGTGCCAGCAGCCCTACGGGGTGGAGAGAGACCCAGTACTTC
CASSPTGWRETQYF
>.|TRBJ2-6|TRBV5-5|.
TGTGCCAGCAGCTTGGGCGGGGCCTCTGGGGCCAACGTCCTGACTTTC
CASSLGGASGANVLTF